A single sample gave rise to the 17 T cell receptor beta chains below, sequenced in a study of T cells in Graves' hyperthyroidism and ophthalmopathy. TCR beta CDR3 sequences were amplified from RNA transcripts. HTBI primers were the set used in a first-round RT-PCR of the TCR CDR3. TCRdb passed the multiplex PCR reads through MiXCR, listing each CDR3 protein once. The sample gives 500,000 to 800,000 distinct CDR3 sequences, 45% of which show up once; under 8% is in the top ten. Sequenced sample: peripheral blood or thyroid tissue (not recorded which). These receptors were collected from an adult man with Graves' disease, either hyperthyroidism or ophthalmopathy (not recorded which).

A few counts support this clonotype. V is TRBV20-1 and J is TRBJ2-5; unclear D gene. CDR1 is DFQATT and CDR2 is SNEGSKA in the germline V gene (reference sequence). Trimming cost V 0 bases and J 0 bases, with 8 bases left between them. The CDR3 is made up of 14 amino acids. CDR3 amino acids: CSARDVGYQETQYF. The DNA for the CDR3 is TGCAGTGCTAGAGACGTGGGGTACCAAGAGACCCAGTACTTC.

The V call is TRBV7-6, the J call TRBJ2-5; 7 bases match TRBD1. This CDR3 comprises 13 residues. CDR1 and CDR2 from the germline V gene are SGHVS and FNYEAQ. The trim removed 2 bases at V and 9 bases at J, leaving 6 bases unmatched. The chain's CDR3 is CASSLQGDQPQYF. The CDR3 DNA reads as TGTGCCAGCAGCTTACAGGGGGACCAGCCCCAGTACTTC.

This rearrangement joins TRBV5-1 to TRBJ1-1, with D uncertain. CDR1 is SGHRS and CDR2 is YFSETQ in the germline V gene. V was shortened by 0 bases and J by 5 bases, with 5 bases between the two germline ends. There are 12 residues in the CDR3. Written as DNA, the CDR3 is TGCGCCAGCAGCTTGGTCGAGACTGAAGCTTTCTTT. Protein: CASSLVETEAFF. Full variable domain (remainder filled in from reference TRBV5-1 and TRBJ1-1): KAGVTQTPRYLIKTRGQQVTLSCSPISGHRSVSWYQQTPGQGLQFLFEYFSETQRNKGNFPGRFSGRQFSNSRSEMNVSTLELGDSALYLCASSLVETEAFFGQGTRLTVV.

In nucleotides, the CDR3 is TGTGCCAGCAGAGGAGGTGCGGAGGGAGTTGTGGAGCTGTTTTTT. Translation gives CASRGGAEGVVELFF. The chain links TRBV7-9 to TRBJ2-2, with D perhaps TRBD2 (6 bases). Deletions cut 6 bases from V and 10 bases from J, with 21 bases between. This CDR3 has 15 residues. Germline CDR1 SEHNR, CDR2 FQNEAQ (reference sequence).

The CDR3 loop reads CATSDPGTGTQPQHF. CDR3 in DNA: TGTGCCACCAGTGACCCCGGGACAGGGACTCAGCCCCAGCATTTT. V usage is TRBV24-1 and J usage is TRBJ1-5; TRBD1 matches 9 bases. With V trimmed by 4 bases and J by 6 bases, 6 bases remained unmatched. Germline V CDR1 and CDR2: KGHDR, SFDVKD. The CDR3 contains 15 residues.

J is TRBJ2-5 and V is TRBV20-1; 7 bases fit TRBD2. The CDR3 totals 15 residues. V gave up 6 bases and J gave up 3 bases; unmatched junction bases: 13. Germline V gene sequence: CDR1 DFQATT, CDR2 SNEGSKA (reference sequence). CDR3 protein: CSASGTRWEKETQYF. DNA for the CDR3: TGCAGTGCAAGCGGGACTCGCTGGGAAAAAGAGACCCAGTACTTC.

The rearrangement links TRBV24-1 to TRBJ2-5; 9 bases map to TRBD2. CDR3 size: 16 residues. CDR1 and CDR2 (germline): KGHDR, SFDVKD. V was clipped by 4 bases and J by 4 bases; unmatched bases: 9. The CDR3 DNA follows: TGTGCCACCAGTGAATCAACGGGACTAGCTGTAGAGACCCAGTACTTC. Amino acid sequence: CATSESTGLAVETQYF.

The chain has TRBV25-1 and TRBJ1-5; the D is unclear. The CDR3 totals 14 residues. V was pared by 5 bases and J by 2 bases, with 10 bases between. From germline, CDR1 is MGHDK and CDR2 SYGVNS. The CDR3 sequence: CASSLHTGNQPQHF. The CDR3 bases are TGTGCCAGCAGTTTACATACGGGCAATCAGCCCCAGCATTTT.

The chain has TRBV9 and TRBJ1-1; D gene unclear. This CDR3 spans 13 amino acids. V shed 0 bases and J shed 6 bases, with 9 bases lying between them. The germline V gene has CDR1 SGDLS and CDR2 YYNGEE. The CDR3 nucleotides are TGTGCCAGCAGCGTAGGGAAAAATTCTGAAGCTTTCTTT. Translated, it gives CASSVGKNSEAFF.

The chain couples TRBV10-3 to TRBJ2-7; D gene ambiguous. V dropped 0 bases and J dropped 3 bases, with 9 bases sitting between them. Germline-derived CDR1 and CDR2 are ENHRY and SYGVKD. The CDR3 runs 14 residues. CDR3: CAISESTSNYEQYF. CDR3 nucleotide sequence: TGTGCCATCAGTGAGTCGACGTCCAACTACGAGCAGTACTTC.

CDR3 coding DNA: TGTGCCAGCACCGCCGGACAGGGGAGCTCCTACGAGCAGTACTTC. Residues: CASTAGQGSSYEQYF. This sequence joins TRBV7-3 and TRBJ2-7; 9 nucleotides align to TRBD1. The ends lost 7 bases at V and 0 bases at J; junction bases unmatched: 7. The CDR3 is made up of 15 amino acids. CDR1 is SGHTA, CDR2 FQGTGA, per germline.

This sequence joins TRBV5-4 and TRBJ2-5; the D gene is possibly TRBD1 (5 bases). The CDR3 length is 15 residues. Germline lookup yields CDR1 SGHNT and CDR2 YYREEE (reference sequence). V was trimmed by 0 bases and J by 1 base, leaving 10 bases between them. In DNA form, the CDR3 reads TGTGCCAGCAGCTTGGGCGACAGCATCCAAGAGACCCAGTACTTC. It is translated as CASSLGDSIQETQYF.

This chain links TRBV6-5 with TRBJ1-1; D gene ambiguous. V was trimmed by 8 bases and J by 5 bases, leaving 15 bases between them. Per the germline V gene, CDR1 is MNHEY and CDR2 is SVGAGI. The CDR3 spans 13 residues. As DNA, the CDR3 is TGTGCCAGCCGCTCAGGCGGAGGGACTGAAGCTTTCTTT. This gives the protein CASRSGGGTEAFF.

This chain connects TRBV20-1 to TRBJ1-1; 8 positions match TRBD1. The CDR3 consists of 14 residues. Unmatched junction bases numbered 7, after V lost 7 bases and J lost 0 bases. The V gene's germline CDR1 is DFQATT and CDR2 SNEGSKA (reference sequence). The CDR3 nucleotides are TGCAGTGTAACAGGGGGGGCCATGAACACTGAAGCTTTCTTT. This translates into CSVTGGAMNTEAFF.

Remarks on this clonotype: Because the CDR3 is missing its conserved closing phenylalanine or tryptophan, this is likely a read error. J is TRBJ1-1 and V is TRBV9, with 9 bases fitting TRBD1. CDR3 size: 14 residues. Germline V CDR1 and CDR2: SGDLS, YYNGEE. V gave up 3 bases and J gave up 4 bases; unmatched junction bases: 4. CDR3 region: CASSALTGGTEAFL. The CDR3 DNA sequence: TGTGCCAGCAGCGCATTGACAGGGGGCACTGAAGCTTTCCTT.

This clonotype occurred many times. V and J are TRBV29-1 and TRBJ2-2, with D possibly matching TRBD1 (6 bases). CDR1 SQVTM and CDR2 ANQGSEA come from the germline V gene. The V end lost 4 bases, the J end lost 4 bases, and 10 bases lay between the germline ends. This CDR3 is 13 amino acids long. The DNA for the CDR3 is TGCAGCGTTGGGGGGCAGTTCACCGGGGAGCTGTTTTTT. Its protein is CSVGGQFTGELFF.

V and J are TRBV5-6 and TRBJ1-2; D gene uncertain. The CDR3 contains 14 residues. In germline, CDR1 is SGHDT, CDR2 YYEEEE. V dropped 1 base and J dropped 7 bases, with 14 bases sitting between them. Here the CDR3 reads CASSLSVPSSGYTF. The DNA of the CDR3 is TGTGCCAGCAGCTTGTCCGTCCCCTCGAGTGGCTACACCTTC.